This T cell receptor beta chain was captured in a study of blood T cell repertoires in COVID-19. Study-level information: Sources were T cells, B-cell-depleted T cells, or PBMCs; the material itself was cDNA or gDNA.

Participant ages covered about 18 to 100 years across around 22 US areas. In the authors' methods: Amplification of reference gene primers was used by the study to estimate nucleated cell counts. Sequencing used immunoSEQ multiplex PCR; TCRdb keeps in-frame clones, though not all of them. V and J calls and clone size follow that table, whereas D and trimming were derived from the DNA. The table lists around 230,000 clones, around 87% of them singletons. In germline, CDR1 is MNHEY, CDR2 SMNVEV (reference sequence). The CDR3 consists of 16 residues. The V end was cut by 6 bases, the J end by 4 bases, with 19 bases between.

The TCR sequence derives from a woman in her thirties or forties with acute COVID-19. V gene TRBV27 combines with J gene TRBJ2-1; maybe TRBD2 (6 bases). The source material was PBMCs or T cells enriched from blood (not recorded which). CDR3 protein: CASSTSLASWYNEQFF. The CDR3 coding sequence is TGTGCCAGCAGCACCTCTCTAGCGTCATGGTACAATGAGCAGTTCTTC.